One and the same sample provided the 9 T cell receptor beta chains below, sequenced in a study of cytomegalovirus exposure and HLA in healthy donors. Amplification used 60 Vbeta primers and 13 Jbeta primers. Sequencing was performed with immunoSEQ multiplex PCR; in TCRdb, only in-frame clones are kept and a portion is missing. The table includes 95,000 to 150,000 clones, over 6.5% detected once. Sequenced material: PBMCs. The receptors were sampled from a woman in her forties in good health and CMV-seropositive.

This chain uses TRBV6-6 with TRBJ2-3; 10 bases are shared with TRBD2. From germline, CDR1 is MNHNY and CDR2 SVGAGI (reference sequence). The CDR3 has 15 amino acids. J lost 5 bases, V lost 4 bases, and 6 bases had no gene match. The CDR3, as DNA: TGTGCCAGCAGTTGGAGCGGGGGGGCGGGAGATACGCAGTATTTT. The encoded protein is CASSWSGGAGDTQYF.

The sample holds a few counts of this clone. This chain links TRBV7-6 with TRBJ1-2; D is unresolved. The CDR3 contains 14 residues. Trimming removed 5 bases from V and 8 bases from J, with 18 bases in between. CDR1 and CDR2 from the germline V gene are SGHVS and FNYEAQ. DNA for the CDR3: TGTGCCAGCAGCCCCCGCGAGCGAGGTGGAGGCTACACCTTC. It codes for CASSPRERGGGYTF.

This clone was picked up a small number of times. V usage is TRBV27 and J usage is TRBJ2-1, with 10 bases lining up with TRBD2. The CDR3 is 13 amino acids. V shed 9 bases and J 4 bases; nucleotides not matched to a gene: 3. Germline V lookup: CDR1 MNHEY, CDR2 SMNVEV (reference sequence). CDR3: CASKRGGYNEQFF. As DNA, the CDR3 is TGTGCCAGTAAGCGGGGGGGTTACAATGAGCAGTTCTTC.

This clone was observed a few times. Other DNA sequences from this sample encode an identical CDR3 as well. The genes are TRBV2 and TRBJ2-7; unclear D gene. V was cut by 4 bases and J by 5 bases, with 15 bases left in between. This CDR3 region has 14 residues. Germline-derived CDR1 and CDR2 are SNHLY and FYNNEI. CDR3 in amino acids: CASSAQLDSDEQYF. DNA of the CDR3: TGTGCCAGCAGTGCCCAACTCGACTCGGACGAGCAGTACTTC.

The rearrangement links TRBV19 to TRBJ1-2; D not resolved. There are 14 residues in the CDR3. Germline assignment: CDR1 LNHDA and CDR2 SQIVND (reference sequence). The V end was cut by 6 bases, the J end by 4 bases, with 15 bases between. CDR3 sequence reads: CASRSGVEGYGYTF. CDR3 nucleotide sequence: TGTGCCAGTAGATCCGGGGTCGAGGGCTATGGCTACACCTTC.

This clone turned up a few times. The rearrangement links TRBV5-1 to TRBJ2-1, with 16 bases that match TRBD2. J lost 9 bases, V lost 0 bases, and 6 bases had no gene match. The CDR3 runs 17 residues. The germline gives CDR1 SGHRS, CDR2 YFSETQ. The CDR3 is CASSLAPGTSGGGEQFF. CDR3 nucleotide sequence: TGCGCCAGCAGCTTGGCTCCCGGGACTAGCGGGGGGGGTGAGCAGTTCTTC. Variable domain in full (rest from reference TRBV5-1 and TRBJ2-1): KAGVTQTPRYLIKTRGQQVTLSCSPISGHRSVSWYQQTPGQGLQFLFEYFSETQRNKGNFPGRFSGRQFSNSRSEMNVSTLELGDSALYLCASSLAPGTSGGGEQFFGPGTRLTVL.

The V call is TRBV5-5, the J call TRBJ1-1, with D possibly matching TRBD1 (5 bases). This CDR3 is 16 amino acids long. Germline CDR1 SGHKS, CDR2 YYEKEE (reference sequence). Deletions cut 0 bases from V and 5 bases from J, with 17 bases between. The CDR3 DNA reads TGTGCCAGCAGCTTGGGGTCAGGGTATCGTGGAACTGAAGCTTTCTTT. Its translation: CASSLGSGYRGTEAFF.

The rearrangement links TRBV10-3 to TRBJ1-1; weak D call: TRBD1 (5 bases). V gave up 4 bases and J gave up 7 bases, with 13 bases separating them. CDR3 size: 13 residues. CDR1 is ENHRY, CDR2 SYGVKD, per germline. CDR3 sequence reads: CAISGQGESEAFF. CDR3 nucleotide sequence: TGTGCCATCAGTGGGCAGGGCGAGAGTGAAGCTTTCTTT.

This clone was counted only a few times. An end of the junction differs from the germline gene, which may be a read error. The genes are TRBV7-2 and TRBJ2-3, with a weak D call TRBD1 (6 bases). The CDR3 runs 15 residues. Germline V gene lookup returns CDR1 SGHTA and CDR2 FQGNSA. The CDR3 is CASSLQGARTDTQYF. The CDR3 nucleotides read TGTGCCAGCAGCCTACAGGGCGCCCGCACCGATACGCAGTATTTT.